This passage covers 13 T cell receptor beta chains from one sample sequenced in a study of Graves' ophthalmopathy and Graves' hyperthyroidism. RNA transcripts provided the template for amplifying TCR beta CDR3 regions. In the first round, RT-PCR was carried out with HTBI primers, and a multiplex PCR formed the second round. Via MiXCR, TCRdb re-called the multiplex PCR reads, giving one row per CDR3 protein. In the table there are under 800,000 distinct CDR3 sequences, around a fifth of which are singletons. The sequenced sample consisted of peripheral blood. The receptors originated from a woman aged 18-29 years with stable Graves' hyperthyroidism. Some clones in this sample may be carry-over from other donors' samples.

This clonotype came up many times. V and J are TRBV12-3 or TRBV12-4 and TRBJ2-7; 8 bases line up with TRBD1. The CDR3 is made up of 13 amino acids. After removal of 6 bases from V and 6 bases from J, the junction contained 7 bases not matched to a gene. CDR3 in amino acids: CASRLDRDREQYF. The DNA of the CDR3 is TGTGCCAGCAGATTGGACAGGGATCGCGAGCAGTACTTC.

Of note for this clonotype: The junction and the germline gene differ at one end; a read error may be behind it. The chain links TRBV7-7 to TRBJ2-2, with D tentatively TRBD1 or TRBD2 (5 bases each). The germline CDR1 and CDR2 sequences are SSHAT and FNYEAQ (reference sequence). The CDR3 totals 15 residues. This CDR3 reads CASSLQPGTLGELFF. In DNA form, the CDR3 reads TGTGCTAGCAGCCTCCAACCCGGGACCCTCGGGGAGCTGTTTTTT.

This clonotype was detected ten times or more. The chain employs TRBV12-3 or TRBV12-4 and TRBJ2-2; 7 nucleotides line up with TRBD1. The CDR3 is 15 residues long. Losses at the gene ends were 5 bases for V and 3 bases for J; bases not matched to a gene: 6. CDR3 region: CASSLGQEYTGELFF. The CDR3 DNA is TGTGCCAGCAGTCTCGGACAGGAGTACACCGGGGAGCTGTTTTTT.

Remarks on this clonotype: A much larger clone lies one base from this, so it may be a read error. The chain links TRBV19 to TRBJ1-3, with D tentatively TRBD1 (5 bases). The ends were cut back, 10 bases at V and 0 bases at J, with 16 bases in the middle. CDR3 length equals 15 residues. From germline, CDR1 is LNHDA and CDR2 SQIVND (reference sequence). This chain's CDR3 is CATCRVRSSGNTIYF. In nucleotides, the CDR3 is TGTGCCACCTGCAGGGTCCGCAGCTCTGGAAACACCATATATTTT.

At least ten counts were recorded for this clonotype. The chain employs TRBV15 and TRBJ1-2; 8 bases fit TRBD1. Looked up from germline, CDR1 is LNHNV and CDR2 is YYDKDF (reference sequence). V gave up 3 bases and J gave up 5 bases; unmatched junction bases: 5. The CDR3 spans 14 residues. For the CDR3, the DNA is TGTGCCACCAGCAGCCGTGGACAGGGATATGGCTACACCTTC. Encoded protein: CATSSRGQGYGYTF.

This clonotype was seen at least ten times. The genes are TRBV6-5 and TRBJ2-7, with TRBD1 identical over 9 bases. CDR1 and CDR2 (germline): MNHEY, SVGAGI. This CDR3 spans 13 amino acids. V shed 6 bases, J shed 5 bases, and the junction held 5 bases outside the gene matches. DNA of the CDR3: TGTGCCAGCAGGGGACAGGGAAGGGACGAGCAGTACTTC. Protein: CASRGQGRDEQYF.

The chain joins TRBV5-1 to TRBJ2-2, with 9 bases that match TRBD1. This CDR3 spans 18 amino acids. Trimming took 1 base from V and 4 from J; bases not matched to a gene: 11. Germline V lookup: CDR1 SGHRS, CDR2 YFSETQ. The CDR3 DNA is TGCGCCAGCAGCTTGACCGGGACAGGGTTCCATGGCACCGGGGAGCTGTTTTTT. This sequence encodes CASSLTGTGFHGTGELFF.

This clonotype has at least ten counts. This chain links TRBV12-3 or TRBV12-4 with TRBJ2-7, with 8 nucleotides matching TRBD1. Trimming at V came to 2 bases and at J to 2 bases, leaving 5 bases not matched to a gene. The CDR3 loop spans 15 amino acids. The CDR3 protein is CASSLKGQATYEQYF. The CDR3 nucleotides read TGTGCCAGCAGTTTAAAGGGACAGGCCACCTACGAGCAGTACTTC.

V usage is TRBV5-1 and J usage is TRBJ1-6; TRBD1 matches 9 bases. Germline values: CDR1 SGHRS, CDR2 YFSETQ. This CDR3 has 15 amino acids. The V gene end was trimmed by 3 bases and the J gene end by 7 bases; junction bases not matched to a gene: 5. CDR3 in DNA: TGCGCCAGCAGCTCCAGGACAGGGGTGAATTCACCCCTCCACTTT. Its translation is CASSSRTGVNSPLHF. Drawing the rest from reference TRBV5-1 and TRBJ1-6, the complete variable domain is KAGVTQTPRYLIKTRGQQVTLSCSPISGHRSVSWYQQTPGQGLQFLFEYFSETQRNKGNFPGRFSGRQFSNSRSEMNVSTLELGDSALYLCASSSRTGVNSPLHFGNGTRLTVT.

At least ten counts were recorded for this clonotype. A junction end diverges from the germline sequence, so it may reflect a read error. This CDR3 is CASSLAGGTYEQYF. In DNA form, the CDR3 reads TGTGCCAGCAGCTTAGCGGGGGGAACCTACGAGCAGTACTTC. This rearrangement joins TRBV5-1 to TRBJ2-7; 10 bases agree with TRBD2. Germline V lookup: CDR1 SGHRS, CDR2 YFSETQ. The CDR3 is made up of 14 amino acids.

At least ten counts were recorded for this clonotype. Written as DNA, the CDR3 is TGTGCCAGCAGCGCCGGAGCCTACGAGCAGTACTTC. Its protein product is CASSAGAYEQYF. The chain uses TRBV6-5 and TRBJ2-7; unclear D gene. The CDR3 spans 12 residues. V was cut by 6 bases and J by 2 bases, with 8 bases left in between. The germline gives CDR1 MNHEY, CDR2 SVGAGI.

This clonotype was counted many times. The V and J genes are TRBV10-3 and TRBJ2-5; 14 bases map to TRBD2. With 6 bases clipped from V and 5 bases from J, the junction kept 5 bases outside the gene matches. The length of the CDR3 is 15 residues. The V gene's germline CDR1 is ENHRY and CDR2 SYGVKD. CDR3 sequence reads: CAIRGTSGRGETQYF. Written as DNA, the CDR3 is TGTGCCATCAGGGGGACTAGCGGGAGAGGCGAGACCCAGTACTTC.

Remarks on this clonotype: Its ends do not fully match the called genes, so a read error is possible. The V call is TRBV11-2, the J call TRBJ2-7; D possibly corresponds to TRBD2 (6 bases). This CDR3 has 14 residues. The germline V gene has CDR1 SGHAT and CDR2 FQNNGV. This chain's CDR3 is CASSLDTSSYEQCF. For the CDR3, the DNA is TGTGCCAGCAGCTTAGACACTAGCTCCTACGAGCAGTGCTTC.